These 14 T cell receptor beta chains share one sample of origin, sequenced in a study of CD8 T cells in ankylosing spondylitis. MiXCR was run by TCRdb on the 5' RACE reads, yielding one entry per CDR3 protein. The sample holds approximately 350,000 distinct CDR3 sequences, 20% to 25% seen once. Sequencing used blood, either unsorted or a sorted T cell fraction (not recorded which). These receptors were obtained from a male donor with ankylosing spondylitis or in good health (not recorded which).

This chain connects TRBV12-3 or TRBV12-4 to TRBJ2-7; D is unclear. CDR3 length equals 11 residues. V shed 8 bases and J shed 3 bases, with 8 bases lying between them. The CDR3 sequence is CASGLNYEQYF. CDR3 coding DNA: TGTGCCAGCGGATTGAACTACGAGCAGTACTTC.

This clonotype was seen more than once but under ten times. This chain's CDR3 is CASSEWWGRDNYGYTF. The CDR3, as DNA: TGTGCCAGCAGTGAATGGTGGGGTCGGGATAACTATGGCTACACCTTC. The J gene is TRBJ1-2, the V gene TRBV6-1; D uncertain. V was clipped by 2 bases and J by 1 base, with 14 bases between them. Per germline, CDR1 MNHNS and CDR2 SASEGT. The CDR3 length is 16 residues.

The CDR3: CASSLLPYTYEQYF. The CDR3 bases are TGTGCCAGCAGCTTACTACCTTATACCTACGAGCAGTACTTC. The V call is TRBV7-9, the J call TRBJ2-7; D unclear. The CDR3 runs to 14 residues. Between the trimmed V and J ends, which lost 2 bases and 2 bases, there was a span of 10 bases. Germline CDR1 reads SEHNR; CDR2 reads FQNEAQ (reference sequence).

The V and J genes are TRBV20-1 and TRBJ2-5; 10 bases line up with TRBD1. The CDR3 spans 13 residues. Germline lookup yields CDR1 DFQATT and CDR2 SNEGSKA (reference sequence). V lost 8 bases to trimming and J lost 4 bases; unmatched junction nucleotides: 7. The CDR3, as DNA: TGCAGTCTAACCCGGGACAGGGGAGAGACCCAGTACTTC. It encodes CSLTRDRGETQYF.

This clonotype was seen many times. The rearrangement uses TRBV15 and TRBJ2-5, with 7 bases aligning to TRBD1. Germline V gives CDR1 LNHNV, CDR2 YYDKDF (reference sequence). CDR3 length: 15 amino acids. V was clipped by 0 bases and J by 5 bases; unmatched bases: 6. The CDR3 nucleotides are TGTGCCACCAGCAGAGAAGTTGGCAGGGGGGAGACCCAGTACTTC. Residues: CATSREVGRGETQYF.

The V and J genes are TRBV27 and TRBJ2-3, with D maybe TRBD2 (6 bases). In germline, CDR1 is MNHEY, CDR2 SMNVEV (reference sequence). The CDR3 runs to 17 residues. V was shortened by 0 bases and J by 2 bases, with 15 bases between the two germline ends. The CDR3 region is CASSLSWGDLFTDTQYF. Written as DNA, the CDR3 is TGTGCCAGCAGTTTATCTTGGGGGGACCTATTCACAGATACGCAGTATTTT.

The chain links TRBV29-1 to TRBJ2-1, with D perhaps being TRBD1 or TRBD2 (5 bases each). Germline loops: CDR1 SQVTM, CDR2 ANQGSEA. The CDR3 contains 11 residues. V lost 6 bases to trimming and J lost 13 bases, with 16 bases between them. The CDR3 reads CSVNRDPGQFF. In DNA form, the CDR3 reads TGCAGCGTGAACCGGGACCCGGGTCAGTTCTTC.

The gene calls are TRBV12-3 or TRBV12-4 and TRBJ2-1; 8 nucleotides line up with TRBD2. The CDR3 spans 15 residues. With V trimmed by 8 bases and J by 3 bases, 9 bases remained unmatched. The CDR3 nucleotides read TGTGCCAGCGGGGTGGAGGGACTAGGCTACAATGAGCAGTTCTTC. Translating gives CASGVEGLGYNEQFF.

This clonotype was seen only a few times. The chain couples TRBV29-1 to TRBJ1-1; D perhaps matches TRBD1 (6 bases). The CDR3 spans 13 residues. Trimming removed 3 bases from V and 0 bases from J, with 8 bases in between. Looked up from germline, CDR1 is SQVTM and CDR2 is ANQGSEA. The CDR3 loop is CSVEDSLNTEAFF. The CDR3 DNA reads TGCAGCGTTGAGGACAGCTTGAACACTGAAGCTTTCTTT. The full variable domain, completed using reference TRBV29-1 and TRBJ1-1, is SAVISQKPSRDICQRGTSLTIQCQVDSQVTMMFWYRQQPGQSLTLIATANQGSEATYESGFVIDKFPISRPNLTFSTLTVSNMSPEDSSIYLCSVEDSLNTEAFFGQGTRLTVV.

The CDR3 protein is CASRPTYPGTDTDTQYF. The CDR3 DNA follows: TGCGCCAGCAGGCCAACCTACCCCGGGACAGACACAGATACGCAGTATTTT. The chain carries TRBV5-1 and TRBJ2-3; 7 nucleotides agree with TRBD1. The CDR3 runs 17 residues. V shed 5 bases, J shed 2 bases, and the junction held 14 bases outside the gene matches. From germline, CDR1 is SGHRS and CDR2 YFSETQ.

The chain joins TRBV3-1 to TRBJ2-1, with 8 positions matching TRBD2. The ends lost 4 bases at V and 5 bases at J; junction bases unmatched: 13. This CDR3 is 17 amino acids long. Germline CDR1 is LGHDT and CDR2 is YNNKEL (reference sequence). The CDR3, as DNA: TGTGCCAGCAGCCCCACCCGGCCAGCGGGGGAACACAATGAGCAGTTCTTC. Its translation: CASSPTRPAGEHNEQFF.

This chain uses TRBV4-1 with TRBJ1-5; D remains unclear. The ends were cut back, 0 bases at V and 7 bases at J, with 7 bases in the middle. The CDR3 is 13 residues long. Germline V CDR1 and CDR2: MGHRA, YSYEKL. The CDR3 is CASSQDLGQPQHF. CDR3 bases: TGCGCCAGCAGCCAAGATTTGGGGCAGCCCCAGCATTTT.

The CDR3 region is CASSSALFAGKGVDNEQFF. The CDR3 bases are TGTGCCAGCAGTTCGGCCTTATTCGCCGGGAAGGGGGTGGACAATGAGCAGTTCTTC. This chain links TRBV27 with TRBJ2-1; a weak D match, TRBD1 (6 bases). The germline V gene encodes CDR1 MNHEY and CDR2 SMNVEV (reference sequence). The CDR3 has 19 residues. Between the trimmed V and J ends, which lost 4 bases and 5 bases, there was a span of 27 bases.

This chain joins TRBV15 and TRBJ1-2, with D possibly TRBD1 on 5 matching bases. Germline-derived CDR1 and CDR2 are LNHNV and YYDKDF (reference sequence). The CDR3 length is 13 residues. With 2 bases removed from V and 4 bases from J, the gap between germline ends came to 8 bases. The CDR3 loop reads CATSRTGFYGYTF. In nucleotides, the CDR3 is TGTGCCACCAGCAGAACAGGCTTCTATGGCTACACCTTC.